This TCR beta chain was recovered during a study of graft-versus-host responses after intestinal transplantation. As for the study in general: All recipients were given anti-thymocyte globulin induction, and tacrolimus and steroids were then administered for three to four years.

Clones were sequenced by immunoSEQ multiplex PCR, and TCRdb holds only the in-frame ones, with some missing. Found here are about 120,000 clones, around 93% of them singletons; the top ten hold roughly 0.5%. General observations from the study: Levels of circulating GvH clones at their peak were associated with early post-transplant HvG declines. Some patients had graft-donor T cell macrochimerism, and their allografts showed high graft-versus-host to host-versus-graft clonal ratios.

The CDR3 has 17 amino acids. Trimming pared 1 base from V and 7 bases from J, leaving 20 bases between. Looked up from germline, CDR1 is MGHRA and CDR2 is YSYEKL. Comments on this clone: The target antigen is unknown.

V gene TRBV4-1 combines with J gene TRBJ2-1, with D tentatively TRBD2 (5 bases). Sequencing used unstimulated CD8+ T cells sorted from spleen or lymph node cells, obtained before intestinal transplant. The clonotype comes from a human donor who received an intestinal transplant. The CDR3 loop reads CASSQGVVANRLNEQFF. DNA of the CDR3: TGCGCCAGCAGCCAAGGCGTAGTAGCGAATCGATTGAATGAGCAGTTCTTC.